These T cell receptor beta chains were read from a single sample in a study of blood T cell repertoires in COVID-19. TCRdb's copy holds only in-frame clones and misses some; the assay was immunoSEQ multiplex PCR. The sample lists around 300,000 clones, under 90% occurring once. The material sequenced was PBMCs or T cells enriched from blood (not recorded which). All receptors derive from a woman in her twenties or thirties who had recovered from COVID-19. Both conserved end residues are part of each CDR3. The order of the fields is D gene, clone size, V gene, J gene, CDR3 protein, CDR3 DNA. D genes are given only for firm matches. The size of a clone is reported for some rows only, either as once, few or many, or as a class for expanded clones.

d_call: TRBD1; clone_size: NA; v_call: TRBV27; j_call: TRBJ2-1; cdr3_aa: CASVTQGVVSYNEQFF; cdr3_nt: TGTGCCAGCGTAACCCAGGGGGTGGTATCCTACAATGAGCAGTTCTTC
d_call: TRBD1; clone_size: once; v_call: TRBV27; j_call: TRBJ2-7; cdr3_aa: CASSPGQGISEQYF; cdr3_nt: TGTGCCAGCAGTCCCGGACAGGGTATCAGCGAGCAGTACTTC
d_call: TRBD1; clone_size: NA; v_call: TRBV7-2; j_call: TRBJ2-2; cdr3_aa: CASMLQGVTGELFF; cdr3_nt: TGTGCCAGCATGCTACAGGGGGTGACCGGGGAGCTGTTTTTT
d_call: TRBD2; clone_size: NA; v_call: TRBV4-3; j_call: TRBJ2-1; cdr3_aa: CASSSLAGGPNEQFF; cdr3_nt: TGCGCCAGCAGCTCACTAGCGGGAGGGCCAAATGAGCAGTTCTTC
d_call: NA; clone_size: NA; v_call: TRBV7-3; j_call: TRBJ1-2; cdr3_aa: CASSNFPGRNSNYGYTF; cdr3_nt: TGTGCCAGCAGCAACTTTCCAGGAAGAAATTCTAACTATGGCTACACCTTC
d_call: TRBD2; clone_size: NA; v_call: TRBV6-1; j_call: TRBJ2-7; cdr3_aa: CASSEARLAGGYEQYF; cdr3_nt: TGTGCCAGCAGTGAAGCGAGACTAGCGGGGGGATACGAGCAGTACTTC
d_call: NA; clone_size: NA; v_call: TRBV4-1; j_call: TRBJ2-7; cdr3_aa: CAIAASFGLEQYF; cdr3_nt: TGCGCCATAGCAGCCAGTTTTGGTCTCGAGCAGTACTTC
d_call: TRBD1; clone_size: few; v_call: TRBV29-1; j_call: TRBJ1-2; cdr3_aa: CSVMKDRELEGYTF; cdr3_nt: TGCAGCGTTATGAAGGACAGGGAGTTAGAAGGCTACACCTTC
d_call: NA; clone_size: once; v_call: TRBV7-3; j_call: TRBJ2-3; cdr3_aa: CASSPNPGQSADTQYF; cdr3_nt: TGTGCCAGCAGCCCTAACCCCGGACAAAGTGCAGATACGCAGTATTTT
d_call: NA; clone_size: NA; v_call: TRBV27; j_call: TRBJ2-7; cdr3_aa: CASSLGGTGLVKQYF; cdr3_nt: TGTGCCAGCAGTTTGGGCGGTACAGGCCTGGTGAAGCAGTACTTC
d_call: NA; clone_size: NA; v_call: TRBV7-9; j_call: TRBJ2-3; cdr3_aa: CASSIESTDTQYF; cdr3_nt: TGTGCCAGCAGCATCGAGTCAACAGATACGCAGTATTTT
d_call: NA; clone_size: NA; v_call: TRBV6-2/TRBV6-3; j_call: TRBJ2-5; cdr3_aa: CASSYTRVALQETQYF; cdr3_nt: TGTGCCAGCAGTTACACTCGTGTCGCTCTACAAGAGACCCAGTACTTC
d_call: NA; clone_size: NA; v_call: TRBV24-1; j_call: TRBJ1-3; cdr3_aa: CAPNLDRDSGNTIYF; cdr3_nt: TGTGCCCCCAATCTGGACAGAGACTCTGGAAACACCATATATTTT
d_call: NA; clone_size: NA; v_call: TRBV12-5; j_call: TRBJ1-5; cdr3_aa: CASGLATRAYSNQPQHF; cdr3_nt: TGTGCTAGTGGTTTGGCAACCAGGGCTTATAGCAATCAGCCCCAGCATTTT